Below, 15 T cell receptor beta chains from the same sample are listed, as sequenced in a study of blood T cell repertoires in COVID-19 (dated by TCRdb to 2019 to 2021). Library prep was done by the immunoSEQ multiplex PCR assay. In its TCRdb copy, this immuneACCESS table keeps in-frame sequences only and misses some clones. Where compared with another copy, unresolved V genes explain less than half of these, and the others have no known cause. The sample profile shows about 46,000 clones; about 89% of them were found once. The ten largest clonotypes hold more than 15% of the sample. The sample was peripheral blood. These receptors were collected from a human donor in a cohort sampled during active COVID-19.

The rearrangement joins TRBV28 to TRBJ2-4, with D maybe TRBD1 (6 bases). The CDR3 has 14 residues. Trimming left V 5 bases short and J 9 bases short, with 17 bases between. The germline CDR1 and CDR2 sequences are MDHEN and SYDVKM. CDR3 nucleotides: TGTGCCAGCAGTGTCGAGACCCCCAGGGGCATTCAGTACTTC. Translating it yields CASSVETPRGIQYF.

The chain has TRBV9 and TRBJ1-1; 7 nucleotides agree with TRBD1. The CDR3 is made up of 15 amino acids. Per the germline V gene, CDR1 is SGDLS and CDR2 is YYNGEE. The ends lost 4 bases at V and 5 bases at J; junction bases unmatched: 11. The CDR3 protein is CASSPQGVVETEAFF. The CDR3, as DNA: TGTGCCAGCAGCCCCCAGGGGGTAGTAGAAACTGAAGCTTTCTTT.

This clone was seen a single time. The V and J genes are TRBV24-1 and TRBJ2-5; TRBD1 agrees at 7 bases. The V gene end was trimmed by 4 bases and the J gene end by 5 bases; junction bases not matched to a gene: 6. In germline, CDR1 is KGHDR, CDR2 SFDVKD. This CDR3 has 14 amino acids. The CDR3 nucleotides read TGTGCCACCAGTGACGCAGGGGGTGGGGAGACCCAGTACTTC. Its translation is CATSDAGGGETQYF.

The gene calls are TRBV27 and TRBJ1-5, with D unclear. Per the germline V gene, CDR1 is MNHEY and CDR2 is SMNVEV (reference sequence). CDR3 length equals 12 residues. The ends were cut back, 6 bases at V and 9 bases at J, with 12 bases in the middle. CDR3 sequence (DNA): TGTGCCAGCAGCACATCCACGGGGCCCCAGCATTTT. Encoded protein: CASSTSTGPQHF.

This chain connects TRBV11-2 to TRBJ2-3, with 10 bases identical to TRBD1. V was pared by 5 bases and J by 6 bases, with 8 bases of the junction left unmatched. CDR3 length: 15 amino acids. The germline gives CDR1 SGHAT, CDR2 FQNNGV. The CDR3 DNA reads TGTGCCAGCAGCCCCGGACAGGGGGATGTGGATACGCAGTATTTT. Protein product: CASSPGQGDVDTQYF.

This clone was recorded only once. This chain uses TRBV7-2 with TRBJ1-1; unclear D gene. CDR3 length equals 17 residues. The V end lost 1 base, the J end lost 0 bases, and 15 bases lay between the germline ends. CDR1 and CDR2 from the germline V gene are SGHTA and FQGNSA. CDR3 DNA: TGTGCCAGCAGCTTAGGGGTCTCGGCAGGCATGAACACTGAAGCTTTCTTT. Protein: CASSLGVSAGMNTEAFF.

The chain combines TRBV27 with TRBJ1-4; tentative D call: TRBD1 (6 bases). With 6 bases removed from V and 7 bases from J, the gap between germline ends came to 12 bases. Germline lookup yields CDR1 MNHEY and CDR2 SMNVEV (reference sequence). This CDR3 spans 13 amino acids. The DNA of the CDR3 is TGTGCCAGCAGACCTACAGGGATTGAAAAACTGTTTTTT. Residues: CASRPTGIEKLFF.

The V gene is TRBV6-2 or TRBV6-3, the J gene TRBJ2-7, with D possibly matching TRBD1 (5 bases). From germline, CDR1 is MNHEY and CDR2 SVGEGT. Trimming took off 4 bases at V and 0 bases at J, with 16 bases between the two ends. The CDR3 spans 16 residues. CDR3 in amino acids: CASSSNDRPFSYEQYF. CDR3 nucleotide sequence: TGTGCCAGCAGTTCAAATGACAGACCTTTCTCCTACGAGCAGTACTTC.

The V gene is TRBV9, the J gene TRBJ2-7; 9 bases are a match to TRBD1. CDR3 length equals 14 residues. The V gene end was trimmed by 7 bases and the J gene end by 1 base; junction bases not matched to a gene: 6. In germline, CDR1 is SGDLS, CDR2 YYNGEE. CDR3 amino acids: CASSTTGGSYEQYF. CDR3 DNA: TGTGCCAGCTCCACGACAGGGGGTTCCTACGAGCAGTACTTC.

The CDR3, as DNA: TGCGCCAGCAGCCATGGGGGGTTTAGCGGGGAGCTGTTTTTT. Its protein product is CASSHGGFSGELFF. The rearrangement uses TRBV4-3 and TRBJ2-2; TRBD2 might be the D (6 bases). The length of the CDR3 is 14 residues. V lost 3 bases, J lost 7 bases, and 12 bases lay in between. Per the germline V gene, CDR1 is LGHNA and CDR2 is YSLEER.

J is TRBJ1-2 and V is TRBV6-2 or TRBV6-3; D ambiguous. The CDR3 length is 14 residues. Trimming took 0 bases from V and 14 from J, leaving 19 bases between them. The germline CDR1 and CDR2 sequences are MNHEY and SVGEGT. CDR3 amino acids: CASSYSQTDTRGTF. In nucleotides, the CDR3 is TGTGCCAGCAGTTACTCTCAAACTGACACCCGTGGTACCTTC.

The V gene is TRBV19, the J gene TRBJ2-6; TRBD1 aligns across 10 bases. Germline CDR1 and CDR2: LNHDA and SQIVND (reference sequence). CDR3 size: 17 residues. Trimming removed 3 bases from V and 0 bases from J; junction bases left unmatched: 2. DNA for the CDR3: TGTGCCAGTAGTATCGGGACAGGGGTCTCTGGGGCCAACGTCCTGACTTTC. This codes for CASSIGTGVSGANVLTF.

The CDR3 region is CASRGQANTEAFF. As DNA, the CDR3 is TGCGCCAGCCGGGGACAGGCGAACACTGAAGCTTTCTTT. The chain is built from TRBV10-1 and TRBJ1-1; TRBD1 matches 8 bases. Per germline, CDR1 WNHNN and CDR2 SYGVQD (reference sequence). The CDR3 length is 13 residues. The trim removed 8 bases at V and 1 base at J, leaving 3 bases unmatched.

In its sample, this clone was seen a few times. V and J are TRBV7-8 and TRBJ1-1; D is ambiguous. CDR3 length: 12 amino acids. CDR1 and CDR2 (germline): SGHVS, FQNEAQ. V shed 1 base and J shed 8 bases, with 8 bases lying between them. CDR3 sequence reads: CASSLGLEEAFF. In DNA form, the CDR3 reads TGTGCCAGCAGCTTAGGACTGGAGGAAGCTTTCTTT.

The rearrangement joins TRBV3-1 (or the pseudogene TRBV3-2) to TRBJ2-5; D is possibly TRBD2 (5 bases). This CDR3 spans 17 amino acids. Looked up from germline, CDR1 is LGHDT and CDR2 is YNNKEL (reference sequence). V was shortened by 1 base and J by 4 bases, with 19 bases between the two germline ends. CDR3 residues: CASSQASGSSVGETQYF. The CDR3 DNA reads TGTGCCAGCAGCCAAGCGAGCGGCTCCTCGGTGGGAGAGACCCAGTACTTC.